This T cell receptor beta chain was sequenced for a study of early T cells in non-severe SARS-CoV-2 infection. TCRdb itself ran the 5' RACE reads through MiXCR, one entry per CDR3 protein. The data show fewer than 55,000 distinct CDR3 sequences, 9% to 9.5% seen once. The germline CDR1 and CDR2 sequences are SGHDN and FVKESK. The CDR3 totals 12 residues. This clonotype was recorded many times. The germline gene is not matched at one end of the junction; a read error may be the cause. The chain couples TRBV14 to TRBJ2-1; D remains ambiguous. Sequencing input: whole blood. The sequence was obtained from an adult who was a healthcare worker with PCR-confirmed SARS-CoV-2 infection or an uninfected control (not recorded which). The CDR3 sequence: CASSHESVHQIF. CDR3 DNA: TGTGCCAGCAGCCACGAAAGTGTCCACCAGATCTTC.